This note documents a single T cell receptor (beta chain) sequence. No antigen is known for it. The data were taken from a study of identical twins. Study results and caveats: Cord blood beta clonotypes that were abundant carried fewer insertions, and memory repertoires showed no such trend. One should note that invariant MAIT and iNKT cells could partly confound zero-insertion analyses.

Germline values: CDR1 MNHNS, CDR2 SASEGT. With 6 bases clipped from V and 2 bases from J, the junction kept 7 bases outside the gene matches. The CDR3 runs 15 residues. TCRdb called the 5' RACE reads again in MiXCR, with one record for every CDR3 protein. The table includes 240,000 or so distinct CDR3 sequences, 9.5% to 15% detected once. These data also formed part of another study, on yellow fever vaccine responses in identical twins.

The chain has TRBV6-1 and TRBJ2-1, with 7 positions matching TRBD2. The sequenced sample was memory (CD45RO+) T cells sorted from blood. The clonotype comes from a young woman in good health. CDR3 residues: CASRFIRGAYNEQFF. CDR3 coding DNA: TGTGCCAGCAGATTTATCCGGGGGGCCTACAATGAGCAGTTCTTC.